This entry describes one T cell receptor beta chain. The antigen is unknown. This sample was taken from a study of shared clonotypes between healthy human individuals. Study results and limitations: Among donors, clonotype sharing was expected to be affected by sequencing depth. Naive subsets typically showed greater estimated richness than memory subsets. Rarefaction exposed incomplete sorted-subset sequencing despite large depth.

Measured with immunoSEQ multiplex PCR; TCRdb has only the in-frame clones, and not every one. This table holds about 2.4 million clones, 93% found once. The V and J ends lost 0 bases and 13 bases respectively, with 19 bases between them. The CDR3 has 15 amino acids. Germline V gene lookup returns CDR1 SGHRS and CDR2 YFSETQ. The gene calls are TRBV5-1 and TRBJ1-4; unclear D gene. This TCR came from a man between 18 and 35 years old in good health. Some clones in this sample may be carry-over from other donors' samples. The sequencing sample was made of naive CD4+ T cells from PBMCs. Regarding subset: CD45RA+ positively selected. The CDR3, as DNA: TGCGCCAGCAGCTTGGCCTCGGACTTGGGCGCAACACTGTTTTTT. Residues: CASSLASDLGATLFF.